The sample holds a few counts of the clone carrying this TCR beta chain. Clones were read by immunoSEQ multiplex PCR, and TCRdb kept only the in-frame ones, dropping some. The sample lists fewer than 200,000 clones; 75% to 85% were seen once. The CDR3 is made up of 15 amino acids. V was trimmed by 0 bases and J by 5 bases, leaving 13 bases between them. Germline-derived CDR1 and CDR2 are LGHNT and FRNRAP. This sample was included in a study of blood T cell repertoires in COVID-19. Sequenced: peripheral blood. This chain joins TRBV12-5 and TRBJ1-2; D is perhaps TRBD1 (5 bases). This receptor was taken from a man aged 60 to 69 with acute or convalescent COVID-19. This CDR3 is CASGLVWGGLYGYTF. CDR3 nucleotide sequence: TGTGCTAGTGGTTTGGTATGGGGGGGACTATATGGCTACACCTTC.